A single sample is the source of the 21 T cell receptor beta chains below, sequenced in a study of T cell changes during pregnancy in multiple sclerosis. Data came from immunoSEQ multiplex PCR; TCRdb stores just in-frame clones and leaves some out. The sample contains fewer than 90,000 clones, 94% of which appear only once. The specimen comprised peripheral blood, sampled after pregnancy. Source of these receptors: a female donor in good health, enrolled as a control in a pregnancy study.

This chain connects TRBV28 to TRBJ1-1; possible D gene TRBD1, 5 bases. Trimming pared 4 bases from V and 5 bases from J, leaving 14 bases between. The germline V gene encodes CDR1 MDHEN and CDR2 SYDVKM. The CDR3 runs 14 residues. CDR3 protein: CASSSQVSITEAFF. In DNA, the CDR3 is TGTGCCAGCAGTTCACAGGTTTCGATTACTGAAGCTTTCTTT.

This chain links TRBV6-1 with TRBJ2-7; D gene unclear. Germline CDR1 and CDR2: MNHNS and SASEGT. Trimming stripped 2 bases from V and 4 bases from J, with 15 bases between. The CDR3 extends over 15 amino acids. This CDR3 is CASSELSIMVYEQYF. CDR3 nucleotides: TGTGCCAGCAGTGAACTGTCTATAATGGTGTACGAGCAGTACTTC.

The genes are TRBV6-6 and TRBJ2-5, with a tentative D call TRBD2 (5 bases). This CDR3 is built from 15 residues. V shed 2 bases and J shed 7 bases, with 17 bases lying between them. From germline, CDR1 is MNHNY and CDR2 SVGAGI (reference sequence). CDR3 residues: CASSYDRPGSRTQYF. DNA for the CDR3: TGTGCCAGCAGTTACGACCGCCCGGGGAGTCGGACCCAGTACTTC.

The rearrangement joins TRBV10-3 to TRBJ2-7, with 7 positions matching TRBD2. The CDR3 has 14 residues. Looked up from germline, CDR1 is ENHRY and CDR2 is SYGVKD. V lost 8 bases, J lost 4 bases, and 11 bases stayed unmatched. Here the CDR3 reads CAIGGSGGVYEQYF. In DNA form, the CDR3 reads TGTGCCATCGGAGGGTCGGGAGGTGTATACGAGCAGTACTTC.

This sequence joins TRBV15 and TRBJ1-2; 7 bases line up with TRBD1. Germline V CDR1 and CDR2: LNHNV, YYDKDF (reference sequence). Losses at the gene ends were 5 bases for V and 5 bases for J; bases not matched to a gene: 5. CDR3 length equals 13 residues. In nucleotides, the CDR3 is TGTGCCACCAGCGTAGACAGGGTTTATGGCTACACCTTC. Residues: CATSVDRVYGYTF.

The rearrangement joins TRBV28 to TRBJ2-1; 7 nucleotides align to TRBD2. The V gene end was trimmed by 5 bases and the J gene end by 6 bases; junction bases not matched to a gene: 7. From germline, CDR1 is MDHEN and CDR2 SYDVKM. This CDR3 spans 14 amino acids. The CDR3 loop is CASSPIVAGNEQFF. CDR3 bases: TGTGCCAGCAGTCCTATCGTAGCGGGCAATGAGCAGTTCTTC.

This chain connects TRBV10-3 to TRBJ2-7, with a tentative D call TRBD2 (6 bases). Germline V CDR1 and CDR2: ENHRY, SYGVKD. There are 13 residues in the CDR3. Between the trimmed V and J ends, which lost 7 bases and 1 base, there was a span of 11 bases. CDR3 nucleotides: TGTGCCATCAAACGGGAGCGTTCCTACGAGCAGTACTTC. It is translated as CAIKRERSYEQYF.

In DNA form, the CDR3 reads TGTGCCAGCAGCCAAGAAGGAGCAGATACGCAGTATTTT. It specifies CASSQEGADTQYF. The chain recombines TRBV4-2 with TRBJ2-3, with D unresolved. There are 13 residues in the CDR3. CDR1 LGHNA and CDR2 YNFKEQ come from the germline V gene. V was pared by 0 bases and J by 4 bases, with 5 bases between.

The chain uses TRBV21-1 and TRBJ1-5; TRBD1, as called in the table, went unchecked against the DNA. TRBV21-1 is given as a pseudogene. The CDR3 runs 13 residues. In DNA, the CDR3 is TGTGCCAGTGGCACAGGGGGCAATCAGCCCCAGCATTTT. Its translation: CASGTGGNQPQHF.

This chain links TRBV27 with TRBJ2-7, with D unresolved. CDR1 and CDR2 (germline): MNHEY, SMNVEV (reference sequence). The germline V and J ends were trimmed by 5 bases and 13 bases, with 21 bases remaining between them. The CDR3 is 13 residues long. The CDR3 bases are TGTGCCAGCAGTCTGAACCACCTCTACGAGCTTTACTTC. It specifies CASSLNHLYELYF.

This clone was seen a single time. The chain is built from TRBV4-1 and TRBJ2-7; D might be TRBD2 (5 bases). CDR3 length equals 18 residues. The V gene lost 0 bases and the J gene lost 0 bases, with 18 bases spanning the gap. Looked up from germline, CDR1 is MGHRA and CDR2 is YSYEKL. The CDR3 DNA reads TGCGCCAGCAGCCAAGATTTTTGGGCGGGTGGGAGCTCCTACGAGCAGTACTTC. Its protein is CASSQDFWAGGSSYEQYF.

This clone was counted a few times. One end of the junction is discordant with germline, which a read error may explain. V is TRBV6-5 and J is TRBJ1-2, with a tentative D call TRBD1 (6 bases). This CDR3 is 12 amino acids long. Looked up from germline, CDR1 is MNHEY and CDR2 is SVGAGI. CDR3 sequence: CASSLSARQEIF. For the CDR3, the DNA is TGTGCCAGCAGTTTATCGGCCCGACAGGAGATCTTC.

V and J are TRBV5-4 and TRBJ2-1, with 9 bases fitting TRBD2. CDR1 and CDR2 (germline): SGHNT, YYREEE (reference sequence). This CDR3 is built from 15 residues. V lost 3 bases to trimming and J lost 6 bases; unmatched junction nucleotides: 7. In nucleotides, the CDR3 is TGTGCCAGCAGCTCGCGGGGGACTAGCTTCAATGAGCAGTTCTTC. The encoded protein is CASSSRGTSFNEQFF.

The chain carries TRBV18 and TRBJ1-2; no definite D call. V gave up 2 bases and J gave up 5 bases, with 6 bases separating them. The CDR3 has 12 residues. Germline V gene sequence: CDR1 KGHSH, CDR2 LQKENI. The CDR3 sequence is CASSPDGYGYTF. DNA of the CDR3: TGTGCCAGCTCACCAGACGGGTATGGCTACACCTTC.

The chain links TRBV2 to TRBJ2-5; 13 bases align to TRBD2. Germline lookup yields CDR1 SNHLY and CDR2 FYNNEI. The CDR3 sequence is 15 residues long. With V trimmed by 6 bases and J by 3 bases, 4 bases remained unmatched. The CDR3 sequence: CASSETSGREETQYF. For the CDR3, the DNA is TGTGCCAGCAGCGAAACTAGCGGGAGGGAAGAGACCCAGTACTTC.

The chain links TRBV28 to TRBJ2-1, with D possibly being TRBD2 (6 bases). CDR3 size: 15 residues. V dropped 7 bases and J dropped 8 bases, with 21 bases sitting between them. Germline V gene sequence: CDR1 MDHEN, CDR2 SYDVKM. CDR3 region: CASILTGAVSDEQFF. The CDR3 DNA sequence: TGTGCCAGCATCCTAACGGGAGCGGTCTCAGATGAGCAGTTCTTC.

J is TRBJ2-1 and V is TRBV2, with 9 nucleotides matching TRBD1. The V and J ends lost 1 base and 3 bases, in that order; junction bases with no gene match: 1. This CDR3 is built from 15 residues. The germline CDR1 and CDR2 sequences are SNHLY and FYNNEI. The CDR3 DNA reads TGTGCCAGCAGTGAAGGGGACAGGGACTACAATGAGCAGTTCTTC. Its protein product is CASSEGDRDYNEQFF.

The chain is built from TRBV4-1 and TRBJ2-4; 7 bases are a match to TRBD2. The CDR3 is made up of 14 amino acids. After removal of 5 bases from V and 9 bases from J, the junction contained 10 bases not matched to a gene. Germline CDR1 MGHRA, CDR2 YSYEKL. As DNA, the CDR3 is TGCGCCAGCAGCGACATTGGTGGGGGGGGCATTCAGTACTTC. Its protein is CASSDIGGGGIQYF.

This chain uses TRBV19 with TRBJ2-2; the match to TRBD2 covers 10 bases. The J segment lost 3 bases and the V segment lost 0 bases, leaving 16 bases of the junction unmatched. The CDR3 is made up of 21 amino acids. Per germline, CDR1 LNHDA and CDR2 SQIVND (reference sequence). CDR3 DNA sequence: TGTGCCAGTAGTATAGATAACAGGGTTGGGGAGCGGGAGGGGGACACCGGGGAGCTGTTTTTT. Translated: CASSIDNRVGEREGDTGELFF.

The chain carries TRBV20-1 and TRBJ1-5, with D possibly TRBD1 on 5 matching bases. The CDR3 spans 11 residues. The germline V and J ends were trimmed by 0 bases and 11 bases, with 8 bases remaining between them. Germline V gene data show CDR1 as DFQATT and CDR2 as SNEGSKA (reference sequence). CDR3 protein: CSARDGGAQHF. DNA for the CDR3: TGCAGTGCTAGAGATGGAGGGGCCCAGCATTTT.

The V and J genes are TRBV7-2 and TRBJ2-7; D may be TRBD2 (6 bases). Trimming took 5 bases from V and 2 from J, leaving 13 bases between them. The length of the CDR3 is 14 residues. CDR1 and CDR2 (germline): SGHTA, FQGNSA. CDR3 sequence reads: CASSPAGSPYEQYF. Written as DNA, the CDR3 is TGTGCCAGCAGCCCGGCGGGAAGCCCCTACGAGCAGTACTTC.